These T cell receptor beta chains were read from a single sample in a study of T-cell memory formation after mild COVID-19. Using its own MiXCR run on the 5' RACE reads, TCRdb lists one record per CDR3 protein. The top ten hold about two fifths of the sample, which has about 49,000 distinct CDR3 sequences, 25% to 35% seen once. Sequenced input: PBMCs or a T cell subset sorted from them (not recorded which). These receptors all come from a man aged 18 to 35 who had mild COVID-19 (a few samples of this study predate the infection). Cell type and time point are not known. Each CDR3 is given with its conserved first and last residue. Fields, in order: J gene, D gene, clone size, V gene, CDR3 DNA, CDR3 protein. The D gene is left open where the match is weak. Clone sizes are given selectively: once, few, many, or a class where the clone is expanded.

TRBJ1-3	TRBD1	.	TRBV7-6	TGTGCCAGCAGCCCTCACAGGGGGATCAGTGGAAACACCATATATTTT	CASSPHRGISGNTIYF
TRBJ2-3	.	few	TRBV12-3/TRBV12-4	TGTGCCAGCAGTTTTGCCCAGAGCACAGATACGCAGTATTTT	CASSFAQSTDTQYF
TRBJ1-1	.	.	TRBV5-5	TGTGCCAGCAGCTTGACCGTCACTGAAGCTTTCTTT	CASSLTVTEAFF
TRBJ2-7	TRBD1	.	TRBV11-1	TGTGCCAGCAGCCGGCGACAGGGGCACTACGAGCAGTACTTC	CASSRRQGHYEQYF
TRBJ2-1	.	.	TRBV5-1	TGCGCCAGCAGCTTGGATGGGGGGTCCTACAATGAGCAGTTCTTC	CASSLDGGSYNEQFF
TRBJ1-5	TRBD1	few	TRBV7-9	TGTGCCAGCAGCCAGACAGGGGGGAATCAGCCCCAGCATTTT	CASSQTGGNQPQHF
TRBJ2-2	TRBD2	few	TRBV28	TGTGCCAGCAGTCTCTACGCGGGGGTATACACCGGGGAGCTGTTTTTT	CASSLYAGVYTGELFF
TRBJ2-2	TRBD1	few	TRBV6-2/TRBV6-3	TGTGCCAGCAGTTACGGGACAGGGGGTATCACCGGGGAGCTGTTTTTT	CASSYGTGGITGELFF
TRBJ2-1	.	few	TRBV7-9	TGTGCCAGCAGCTCAGAGGGGGGGGAGTACAATGAGCAGTTCTTC	CASSSEGGEYNEQFF
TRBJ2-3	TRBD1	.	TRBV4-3	TGCGCCAGCAGCCAAGATCTAGGACAGGGATCAGATACGCAGTATTTT	CASSQDLGQGSDTQYF
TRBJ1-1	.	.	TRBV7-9	TGTGCCAGCAGCAACCCCCTGAATGAAGCTTTCTTT	CASSNPLNEAFF
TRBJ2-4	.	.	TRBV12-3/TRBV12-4	TGTGCCAGCAGTTTCCCCCCAGGGCAAGCCAAAAACATTCAGTACTTC	CASSFPPGQAKNIQYF
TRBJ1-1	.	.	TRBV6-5	TGTGCCAGCAGTAGAGGGGGGAATGAAGCTTTCTTT	CASSRGGNEAFF
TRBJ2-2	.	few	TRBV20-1	TGCAGTGCTAGAGATCTAGAATCGAACACCGGGGAGCTGTTTTTT	CSARDLESNTGELFF
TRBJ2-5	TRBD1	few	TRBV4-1	TGCGCCAGCAGCCATCGCCCGGACAGGGGGAGAAAGACCCAGTACTTC	CASSHRPDRGRKTQYF
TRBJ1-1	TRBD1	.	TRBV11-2	TGTGCCAGCAGCTTAGATGATTGGGAGGGGGCCGTTGAAGCTTTCTTT	CASSLDDWEGAVEAFF
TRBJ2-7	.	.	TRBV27	TGTGCCAGTAAGGATCTCTCCTCCTACGAGCAGTACTTC	CASKDLSSYEQYF
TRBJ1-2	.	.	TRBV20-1	TGCGGTGCTAGAGGGCCCAGCGCGACTAACTATGGCTACACCTTC	CGARGPSATNYGYTF
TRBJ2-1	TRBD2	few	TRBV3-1	TGTGCCAGACACGGGGGGGTTCCCTACAATGAGCAGTTCTTC	CARHGGVPYNEQFF
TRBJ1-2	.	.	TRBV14	TGTGCCAGCAGCCAAGATAAGGGCACCTTCTATGGCTACACCTTC	CASSQDKGTFYGYTF
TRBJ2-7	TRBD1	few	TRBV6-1	TGTGCCAGCAGGGAAGGGACAGGTTCCTACGAGCAGTACTTC	CASREGTGSYEQYF
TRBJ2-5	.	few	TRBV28	TGTGCCAGCAGCGACTCAGGGGGGCGGACCCAGTACTTC	CASSDSGGRTQYF
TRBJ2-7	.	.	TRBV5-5	TGTGCCAGCAGCTTTACAGGGCCGGTGGAGCAGTACTTC	CASSFTGPVEQYF
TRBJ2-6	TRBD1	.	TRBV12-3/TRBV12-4	TGTGCCAGCAGTTCGGGCCCGGGACAGGCTCTATCGGGTGCTTCTGGGGCCAACGTCCTGACTTTC	CASSSGPGQALSGASGANVLTF
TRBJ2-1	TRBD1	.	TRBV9	TGTGCCAGCAGCGTAGAAGACAGGGTCCATGAGCAGTTCTTC	CASSVEDRVHEQFF
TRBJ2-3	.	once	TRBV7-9	TGTGCCAGCAGCCTCTCCGGGACTCACACGAGCACAGATACGCAGTATTTT	CASSLSGTHTSTDTQYF
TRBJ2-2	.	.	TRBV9	TGTGCCAGCAGCTCCAACATGGGGGGCAGGAAGACCGGGGAGCTGTTTTTT	CASSSNMGGRKTGELFF
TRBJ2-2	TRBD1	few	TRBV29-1	TGCAGCGTTGAAGGCCTTAGGGACAGGGGGCGAGGGGAGCTGTTTTTT	CSVEGLRDRGRGELFF
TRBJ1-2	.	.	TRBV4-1	TGCGCCAGCAGCCAAGAACAGACAGGCTATGGCTACACCTTC	CASSQEQTGYGYTF
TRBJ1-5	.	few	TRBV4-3	TGCGCCAGCAGCCAAGGGGCCGGGGCGGTGGAGCCCCAGCATTTT	CASSQGAGAVEPQHF
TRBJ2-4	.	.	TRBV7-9	TGTGCCAGCAGCTCACTAGACAGTTCCAAAAACATTCAGTACTTC	CASSSLDSSKNIQYF
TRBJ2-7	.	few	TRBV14	TGTGCCAGCAGCCACGCGGGCTACTACGAGCAGTACTTC	CASSHAGYYEQYF
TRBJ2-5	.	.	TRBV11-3	TGTGCCAGCAGCCCCGGGACACGGAATCAAGAGACCCAGTACTTC	CASSPGTRNQETQYF
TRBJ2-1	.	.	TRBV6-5	TGTGCCAGCAGCCCTCTCGCGGGGCGTGAGCAGTTCTTC	CASSPLAGREQFF
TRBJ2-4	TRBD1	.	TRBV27	TGTGCCACCAGAGACAGGGCTTTGGGAAACATTCAGTACTTC	CATRDRALGNIQYF
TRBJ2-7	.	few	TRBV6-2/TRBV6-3	TGTGCCAGCAACACCCCCGGAGGGGCGTATGGAGAAGGGGACTACGAGCAGTACTTC	CASNTPGGAYGEGDYEQYF
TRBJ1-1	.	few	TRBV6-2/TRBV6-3	TGTGCCAGCAGGAGAACCTCCGGGCTCACTGAAGCTTTCTTT	CASRRTSGLTEAFF
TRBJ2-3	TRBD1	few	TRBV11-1	TGTGCCAGCAGCTTACCCAGGGGGCTTGGGGATACGCAGTATTTT	CASSLPRGLGDTQYF
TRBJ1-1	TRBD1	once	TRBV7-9	TGTGCCAGCAGCGGGACAGGGGAGACTGAAGCTTTCTTT	CASSGTGETEAFF
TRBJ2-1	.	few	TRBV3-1	TGTGCCAGCAGCTCCGGGGTCGATGAGCAGTTCTTC	CASSSGVDEQFF
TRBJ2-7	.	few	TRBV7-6	TGTGCCAGCAGCTCCGGGACCGCTCCTTCCTACGAGCAGTACTTC	CASSSGTAPSYEQYF
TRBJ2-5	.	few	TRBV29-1	TGCAGCGCCAGGAGGAAAGAGACCCAGTACTTC	CSARRKETQYF
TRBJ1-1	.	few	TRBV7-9	TGTGCCAGCAGCTTATCTCAGTCGAACACTGAAGCTTTCTTT	CASSLSQSNTEAFF